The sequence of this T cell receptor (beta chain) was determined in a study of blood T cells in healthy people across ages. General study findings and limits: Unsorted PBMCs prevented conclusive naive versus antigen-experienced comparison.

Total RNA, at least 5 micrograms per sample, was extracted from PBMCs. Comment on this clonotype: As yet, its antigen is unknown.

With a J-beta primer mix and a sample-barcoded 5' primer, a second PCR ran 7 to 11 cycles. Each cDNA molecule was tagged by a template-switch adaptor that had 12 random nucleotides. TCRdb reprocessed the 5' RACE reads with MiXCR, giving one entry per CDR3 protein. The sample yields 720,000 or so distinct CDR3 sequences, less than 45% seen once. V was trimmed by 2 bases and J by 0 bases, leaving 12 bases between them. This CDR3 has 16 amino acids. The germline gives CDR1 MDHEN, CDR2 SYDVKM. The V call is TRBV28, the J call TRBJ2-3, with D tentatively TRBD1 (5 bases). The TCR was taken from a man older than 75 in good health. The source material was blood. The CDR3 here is CASSLQGYSSTDTQYF. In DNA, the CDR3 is TGTGCCAGCAGTTTACAGGGATATAGTAGCACAGATACGCAGTATTTT.